Here is one T cell receptor (beta chain) with its context. The target antigen is unknown. Phenotypically, naive CD8+ T cells corresponded to CD45RO-CCR7+CD27+CD95-. The sample originates from a study of CXCR3-negative and CXCR3-positive naive CD8 T cells. Whole-study context: Each library held about 1.5 +/- 0.3 million TRB reads, some 130 million in total. General study results and limits: Naive subsets were similarly diverse, while memory CD8+ repertoires were much less diverse. Higher TRB CDR3 hydrophobicity marked CXCR3-positive naive cells relative to CXCR3-negative naive cells. The study found that naive CXCR3-negative and CXCR3-positive cells shared TRBV-TRBJ usage, while memory cells differed.

The V gene's germline CDR1 is SGHDN and CDR2 FVKESK. The CDR3 extends over 16 amino acids. In preparing the TRB cDNA libraries, 5' RACE with UMI labels was used. TCRdb reprocessed the 5' RACE reads and reports one entry per CDR3 protein, with no DNA. This sample's table has some 60,000 distinct CDR3 sequences. This chain uses TRBV14 with TRBJ2-1. The receptor was isolated from a human donor in good health. Some clones in this sample may be carry-over from other donors' samples. Material: naive CXCR3+ CD8+ T cells from blood. The subset denotes: CD45RO-CCR7+CD27+CD95- naive CD8+ T cells expressing CXCR3 (TNR3+). The CDR3 here is CASSQDDEPSYNEQFF.